The 26 T cell receptor beta chains reported below all come from one sample, sequenced in a study of OX40 agonist ivuxolimab in advanced cancers. Libraries were prepared by immunoSEQ multiplex PCR; TCRdb keeps only in-frame clonotypes and omits some of them. The sample lists around 40,000 clones, roughly 80% occurring once. The sequenced sample was CD4+ or CD8+ T cells sorted from blood, obtained in a trial of the OX40 agonist ivuxolimab. All receptors derive from an adult with an advanced solid tumor such as melanoma, head and neck, liver or kidney cancer.

This rearrangement joins TRBV6-5 to TRBJ2-7; TRBD1 matches at 9 bases. After removal of 0 bases from V and 5 bases from J, the junction contained 8 bases not matched to a gene. In germline, CDR1 is MNHEY, CDR2 SVGAGI. The CDR3 length is 16 residues. CDR3 nucleotide sequence: TGTGCCAGCAGTTACTCACCGGGACAGGGTAGCGACGAGCAGTACTTC. Encoded protein: CASSYSPGQGSDEQYF.

This sequence joins TRBV4-3 and TRBJ2-4; 7 nucleotides line up with TRBD2. This CDR3 is 15 amino acids long. CDR1 is LGHNA, CDR2 YSLEER, per germline. The ends lost 0 bases at V and 8 bases at J; junction bases unmatched: 7. CDR3 sequence: CASSQDLRAGDIQYF. As DNA, the CDR3 is TGCGCCAGCAGCCAAGATCTCAGGGCGGGGGACATTCAGTACTTC.

This clone was observed a few times. The genes are TRBV7-5 and TRBJ2-7; the table assigns TRBD2, which was not confirmed against the DNA. TRBV7-5 is tagged as a pseudogene. The CDR3 spans 18 residues. This CDR3 reads CASSFRDPAGGPTYEQYF. The DNA of the CDR3 is TGTGCCAGCAGCTTTCGAGATCCAGCGGGAGGGCCTACCTACGAGCAGTACTTC.

This clone was found once. This chain joins TRBV7-3 and TRBJ2-5; no definite D call. TRBJ2-7 matches the DNA end more closely, so the J call is doubtful. The CDR3 spans 13 residues. Per the germline V gene, CDR1 is SGHTA and CDR2 is FQGTGA. The CDR3 loop reads CASSFMGSYEQYF. The CDR3 nucleotides are TGTGCCAGCAGCTTCATGGGGTCCTACGAGCAGTACTTC.

CDR3 sequence reads: CASSQGGLGLLHF. The CDR3 DNA reads TGCGCCAGCAGCCAAGGGGGGTTGGGATTGCTCCACTTT. The chain has TRBV4-1 and TRBJ1-6, with a tentative D call TRBD1 (5 bases). CDR3 length: 13 residues. Deletions cut 1 base from V and 16 bases from J, with 14 bases between. Germline V gene data show CDR1 as MGHRA and CDR2 as YSYEKL.

This rearrangement joins TRBV4-3 to TRBJ2-1; D not resolved. This CDR3 comprises 17 residues. Trimming stripped 0 bases from V and 2 bases from J, with 14 bases between. Germline CDR1 is LGHNA and CDR2 is YSLEER. CDR3 protein: CASSQDPPGLTYNEQFF. DNA for the CDR3: TGCGCCAGCAGCCAAGATCCCCCGGGCCTCACCTACAATGAGCAGTTCTTC.

The chain uses TRBV6-5 and TRBJ1-1, with D maybe TRBD1 (6 bases). The CDR3 totals 14 residues. V was trimmed by 4 bases and J by 1 base, leaving 10 bases between them. Looked up from germline, CDR1 is MNHEY and CDR2 is SVGAGI. The CDR3 DNA reads TGTGCCAGCAGTTTACAGGGTAAGAACACTGAAGCTTTCTTT. Protein: CASSLQGKNTEAFF.

There are a few counts of this clone. This chain links TRBV28 with TRBJ1-2; D is perhaps TRBD1 (5 bases). Germline V gene data show CDR1 as MDHEN and CDR2 as SYDVKM. The V and J ends lost 5 bases and 3 bases respectively, with 13 bases between them. The CDR3 is made up of 14 amino acids. The CDR3 DNA reads as TGTGCCAGCAGTACCCCAACAGGAGACTATGGCTACACCTTC. Translation: CASSTPTGDYGYTF.

The V gene is TRBV28, the J gene TRBJ2-2; 10 nucleotides line up with TRBD1. CDR1 and CDR2 (germline): MDHEN, SYDVKM. The junction had 6 bases not matched to a gene; V was cut back by 2 bases and J by 0 bases. The CDR3 has 18 residues. The CDR3 reads CASSLAGQGHPNTGELFF. CDR3 in DNA: TGTGCCAGCAGTTTAGCGGGACAGGGGCACCCGAACACCGGGGAGCTGTTTTTT.

The rearrangement joins TRBV10-3 to TRBJ1-4; 7 bases are shared with TRBD1. The germline V gene encodes CDR1 ENHRY and CDR2 SYGVKD. The CDR3 is 14 amino acids. Trimming cost V 0 bases and J 14 bases; bases outside gene matches: 9. Here the CDR3 DNA reads TGTGCCATCAGTGAGTCTGGCAGGGGGAGTTGGCTGTTTTTT. Its protein is CAISESGRGSWLFF.

This clone occurred once. The chain uses TRBV7-9 and TRBJ2-3; 13 bases are shared with TRBD2. Germline CDR1 reads SEHNR; CDR2 reads FQNEAQ (reference sequence). V trimming: 5 bases; J trimming: 0 bases; junction bases outside the gene matches: 8. This CDR3 has 18 amino acids. CDR3 coding DNA: TGTGCCAGCAGCCAAGGGACTAGCGGGGAGCCTAGCACAGATACGCAGTATTTT. It yields the protein CASSQGTSGEPSTDTQYF.

V and J are TRBV6-5 and TRBJ1-4; D possibly corresponds to TRBD1 (5 bases). CDR1 is MNHEY and CDR2 is SVGAGI in the germline V gene. This CDR3 contains 13 residues. Trimming stripped 8 bases from V and 8 bases from J, with 15 bases between. The DNA of the CDR3 is TGTGCCAGCGGTGGGGCATCTGGGGAAAAACTGTTTTTT. Translating it yields CASGGASGEKLFF.

The CDR3 reads CASSYAGTSGSYEQYF. CDR3 sequence (DNA): TGTGCCAGCAGTTACGCCGGGACTAGCGGTTCCTACGAGCAGTACTTC. The gene calls are TRBV6-5 and TRBJ2-7, with 11 bases aligning to TRBD2. With V trimmed by 2 bases and J by 1 base, 4 bases remained unmatched. The CDR3 spans 16 residues. Germline V gene lookup returns CDR1 MNHEY and CDR2 SVGAGI.

V gene TRBV4-1 combines with J gene TRBJ1-6; the D is unclear. CDR3 size: 14 residues. V shed 4 bases and J shed 10 bases, with 14 bases lying between them. Germline V gene sequence: CDR1 MGHRA, CDR2 YSYEKL. CDR3 sequence: CASSPLVVGSPLHF. The CDR3 bases are TGCGCCAGCAGCCCACTGGTGGTTGGGTCACCCCTCCACTTT.

This clone was seen once. The chain recombines TRBV2 with TRBJ2-7, with 13 bases lining up with TRBD2. Germline CDR1 SNHLY, CDR2 FYNNEI. CDR3 length: 16 amino acids. V shed 3 bases and J 5 bases; nucleotides not matched to a gene: 7. CDR3 DNA sequence: TGTGCCAGCAGTGATGTCGGGACTAGCGGGGTACACGAGCAGTACTTC. Encoded protein: CASSDVGTSGVHEQYF.

This clone appeared once. This sequence joins TRBV30 and TRBJ1-5; the match to TRBD1 covers 8 bases. The germline gives CDR1 GTSNPN, CDR2 SVGIG (reference sequence). The CDR3 covers 13 residues. The trim removed 5 bases at V and 0 bases at J, leaving 0 bases unmatched. The CDR3 bases are TGTGCCTGGGGACAGGGTAGCAATCAGCCCCAGCATTTT. Translating gives CAWGQGSNQPQHF.

V gene TRBV12-2 combines with J gene TRBJ1-5; the DNA was not used to check the table's D call, TRBD1. TRBV12-2 is recorded as a pseudogene. There are 17 residues in the CDR3. CDR3 protein: CASRLPGHKGGNQPQHF. Here the CDR3 DNA reads TGTGCAAGTCGCTTACCGGGACATAAGGGGGGCAATCAGCCCCAGCATTTT.

This clone was seen a single time. The chain joins TRBV5-1 to TRBJ2-3; 9 nucleotides agree with TRBD2. The CDR3 loop spans 16 amino acids. Trimming cost V 5 bases and J 5 bases; bases outside gene matches: 12. CDR1 and CDR2 from the germline V gene are SGHRS and YFSETQ. The DNA for the CDR3 is TGCGCCAGCAGATTCCTCGCGGGAGGGAATGTAGATACGCAGTATTTT. Protein: CASRFLAGGNVDTQYF.

V usage is TRBV10-2 and J usage is TRBJ2-3; 10 nucleotides line up with TRBD1. The J segment lost 3 bases and the V segment lost 6 bases, leaving 3 bases of the junction unmatched. The germline CDR1 and CDR2 sequences are WSHSY and SAAADI. This CDR3 comprises 14 residues. The CDR3 bases are TGCGCCAGCAGGAGGGGACAGGGGACAGATACGCAGTATTTT. It specifies CASRRGQGTDTQYF.

CDR3 amino acids: CASSPTTTETQYF. Written as DNA, the CDR3 is TGTGCCAGCAGTCCAACCACTACCGAGACCCAGTACTTC. This sequence joins TRBV7-9 and TRBJ2-5; D is uncertain. This CDR3 is built from 13 residues. The germline V gene encodes CDR1 SEHNR and CDR2 FQNEAQ (reference sequence). V shed 6 bases and J shed 5 bases, with 13 bases lying between them.

The CDR3 DNA reads TGTGCCAGTAGTATGTCAGGAGGTTTGATCACTGAAGCTTTCTTT. Amino acid sequence: CASSMSGGLITEAFF. V and J are TRBV19 and TRBJ1-1; D gene ambiguous. Between the trimmed V and J ends, which lost 3 bases and 4 bases, there was a span of 15 bases. From germline, CDR1 is LNHDA and CDR2 SQIVND (reference sequence). This CDR3 region has 15 residues.

This clone has just a few counts. The chain recombines TRBV28 with TRBJ1-6; D possibly corresponds to TRBD1 (5 bases). Germline CDR1 reads MDHEN; CDR2 reads SYDVKM. The CDR3 is made up of 14 amino acids. The V and J ends lost 2 bases and 7 bases respectively, with 9 bases between them. For the CDR3, the DNA is TGTGCCAGCAGTTTACAGTGGGGGAATTCACCCCTCCACTTT. Translating gives CASSLQWGNSPLHF.

V usage is TRBV5-1 and J usage is TRBJ1-4; 9 nucleotides agree with TRBD1. V dropped 4 bases and J dropped 6; count of bases not matched to a gene: 4. The germline gives CDR1 SGHRS, CDR2 YFSETQ. This CDR3 is 14 amino acids long. The CDR3 DNA reads TGCGCCAGCAGCACGGGACAGGGCTATGAAAAACTGTTTTTT. It specifies CASSTGQGYEKLFF.

The rearrangement links TRBV11-2 to TRBJ2-7, with TRBD2 as a possible D gene (6 bases). Germline lookup yields CDR1 SGHAT and CDR2 FQNNGV. V was cut by 2 bases and J by 5 bases, with 7 bases left in between. The CDR3 sequence is 12 residues long. CDR3 sequence: CASSLTGDEQYF. As DNA, the CDR3 is TGTGCCAGCAGCTTAACGGGGGACGAGCAGTACTTC.

In its sample, this clone was seen once. The V and J genes are TRBV27 and TRBJ2-5; 9 bases fit TRBD1. The CDR3 has 16 amino acids. Germline V gene lookup returns CDR1 MNHEY and CDR2 SMNVEV (reference sequence). V was clipped by 5 bases and J by 1 base; unmatched bases: 8. CDR3 protein: CASSTRDRASQETQYF. The CDR3 DNA reads TGTGCCAGCAGTACCCGGGACAGGGCTAGCCAAGAGACCCAGTACTTC.

This clone was seen once. The rearrangement uses TRBV6-1 and TRBJ1-5, with D uncertain. The germline gives CDR1 MNHNS, CDR2 SASEGT. Between the trimmed V and J ends, which lost 3 bases and 4 bases, there was a span of 10 bases. CDR3 size: 14 residues. In nucleotides, the CDR3 is TGTGCCAGCAGTGACGGGAGGCAGAATCAGCCCCAGCATTTT. It specifies CASSDGRQNQPQHF.